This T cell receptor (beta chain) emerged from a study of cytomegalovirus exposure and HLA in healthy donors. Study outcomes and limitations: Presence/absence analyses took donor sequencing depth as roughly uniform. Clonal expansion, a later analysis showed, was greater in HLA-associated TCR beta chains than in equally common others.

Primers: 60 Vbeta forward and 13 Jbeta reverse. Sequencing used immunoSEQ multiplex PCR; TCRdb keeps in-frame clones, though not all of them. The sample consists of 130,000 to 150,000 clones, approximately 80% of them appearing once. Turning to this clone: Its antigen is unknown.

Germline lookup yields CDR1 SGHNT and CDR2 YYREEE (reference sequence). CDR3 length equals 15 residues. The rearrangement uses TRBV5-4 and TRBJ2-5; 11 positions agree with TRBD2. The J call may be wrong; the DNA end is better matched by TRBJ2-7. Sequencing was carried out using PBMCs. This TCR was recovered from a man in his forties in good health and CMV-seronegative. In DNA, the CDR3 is TGTGCCAGCAGCCTTAGCGGGGGGGCCCTTTACGAGCAGTACTTC. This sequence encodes CASSLSGGALYEQYF.